The sequence of this TCR beta chain was determined in a study of spatial heterogeneity in lung cancer. Study summary: There were consistently more beta-chain sequences detected than alpha-chain sequences. Findings of the study overall: Ubiquitous and regional expanded TCR counts correlated with ubiquitous and regional nonsynonymous mutations, respectively. Coverage of tumor T cells, an estimated figure, was approximately 7% for alpha and about 13% for beta chains. Intratumoral expanded alpha and beta TCR counts were found to track tumor mutation counts.

Stated time point: sample taken at primary tumor resection. The 70 or so donors had untreated early-stage non-small cell lung cancer. One entry per CDR3 protein results from TCRdb running MiXCR on the 5' RACE reads. The sample gives several thousand distinct CDR3 sequences, almost 8.5% of which show up once; roughly 31% is in the top ten. Sample share makes this clonotype medium-sized (0.01 to 0.1%). Its antigen remains unidentified. The specimen was lung tumor tissue, collected at surgery. This TCR was recovered from a male donor with early-stage non-small cell lung cancer.

DNA for the CDR3: TGTGCCAGCTCACTGCAGGGGGCCAACACTGAAGCTTTCTTT. Protein sequence: CASSLQGANTEAFF. The chain has TRBV18 and TRBJ1-1; 8 bases are a match to TRBD1. The V and J ends lost 4 bases and 2 bases, in that order; junction bases with no gene match: 3. Germline-derived CDR1 and CDR2 are KGHSH and LQKENI. This CDR3 region has 14 residues.